These T cell receptor beta chains were read from a single sample in a study of T-cell memory formation after mild COVID-19. TCRdb fed the 5' RACE reads into MiXCR, producing one record per CDR3 protein. Of 470,000 or so distinct CDR3 sequences listed, roughly 25% are singletons. Input material: PBMCs or a T cell subset sorted from them (not recorded which). The receptors come from an adult woman who had mild COVID-19 (a few samples of this study predate the infection). Cell type and time point are not known. The CDR3 runs from the conserved cysteine through the conserved F or W. A D gene is named only where the DNA matches it firmly. Clone sizes are given selectively: once, few, many, or a class where the clone is expanded.

cdr3_length d_call j_call v_call clone_size cdr3_nt cdr3_aa
18 TRBD2 TRBJ2-3 TRBV5-1 - TGCGCCAGCAGCGGAATGGAGACTAGCGGGGGATTAGTGGATACGCAGTATTTT CASSGMETSGGLVDTQYF
14 - TRBJ1-3 TRBV9 - TGTGCCAGCAGCGTAGGGAGCTTTGGAAACACCATATATTTT CASSVGSFGNTIYF
15 - TRBJ2-2 TRBV11-2 few TGTGCCAGCAGCCCACTGGTGACTGACACCGGGGAGCTGTTTTTT CASSPLVTDTGELFF
16 TRBD1 TRBJ2-2 TRBV7-8 - TGTGCCAGCAGCTTAGCCGGGACAGGTTACACCGGGGAGCTGTTTTTT CASSLAGTGYTGELFF
16 - TRBJ1-1 TRBV3-1 few TGTGCCAGCAGCCAAGAAAATTGGACACCGAACTCTGAAGCTTTCTTT CASSQENWTPNSEAFF
15 - TRBJ2-4 TRBV5-6 - TGTGCCAGCAGCTTGATGAACGGGATCGGGAACATTCAGTACTTC CASSLMNGIGNIQYF
14 - TRBJ2-2 TRBV7-9 - TGTGCCAGCAGCTCTATAGGGGACACCGGGGAGCTGTTTTTT CASSSIGDTGELFF
16 - TRBJ2-7 TRBV20-1 - TGCAGTGCTAGAGATCTAAGGCAGGGGACGACCTACGAGCAGTACTTC CSARDLRQGTTYEQYF
14 TRBD2 TRBJ2-5 TRBV7-9 few TGTGCCAGCAGCTCACTAGCGGCCCAAGAGACCCAGTACTTC CASSSLAAQETQYF
14 - TRBJ2-5 TRBV20-1 - TGCAGTGCTAGAGGAGGGGCCGCCGAAGAGACCCAGTACTTC CSARGGAAEETQYF
16 TRBD2 TRBJ2-3 TRBV7-6 many TGTGCCAGCAGCCGAAGCGGGACTGGCAACACAGATACGCAGTATTTT CASSRSGTGNTDTQYF
12 - TRBJ1-1 TRBV2 - TGTGCCAGCAGAATGGACAGTCCTGAAGCTTTCTTT CASRMDSPEAFF